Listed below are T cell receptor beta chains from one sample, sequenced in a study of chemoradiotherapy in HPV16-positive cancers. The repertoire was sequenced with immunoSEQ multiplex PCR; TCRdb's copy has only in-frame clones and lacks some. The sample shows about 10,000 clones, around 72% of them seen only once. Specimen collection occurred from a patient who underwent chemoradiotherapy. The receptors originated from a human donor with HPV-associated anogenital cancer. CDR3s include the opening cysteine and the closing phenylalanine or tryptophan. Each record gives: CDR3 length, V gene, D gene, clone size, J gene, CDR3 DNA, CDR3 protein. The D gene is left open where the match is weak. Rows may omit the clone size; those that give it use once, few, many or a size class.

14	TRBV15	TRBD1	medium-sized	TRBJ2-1	TGTGCCACCAGCAGCGCCAGGGGGAGAAATGAGCAGTTCTTC	CATSSARGRNEQFF
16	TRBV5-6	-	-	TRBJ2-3	TGTGCCAGCAGCACGGACGGAGCGGCAGAGGCAGATACGCAGTATTTT	CASSTDGAAEADTQYF
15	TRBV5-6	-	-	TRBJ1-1	TGTGCCAGCAGTCTGGCCAGGGCGGAGAACACTGAAGCTTTCTTT	CASSLARAENTEAFF
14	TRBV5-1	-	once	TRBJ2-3	TGCGCCAGTTCGACCGGGGGTACAAGAGATACGCAGTATTTT	CASSTGGTRDTQYF
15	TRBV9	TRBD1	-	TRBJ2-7	TGTGCCAGCAGCGTGGATCAGGGGGCTTCCTACGAGCAGTACTTC	CASSVDQGASYEQYF
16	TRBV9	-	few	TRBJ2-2	TGTGCCAGCAGCCCTCGACCGGGGCGTGGTACCGGGGAGCTGTTTTTT	CASSPRPGRGTGELFF
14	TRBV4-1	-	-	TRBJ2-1	TGCGCCAGCAGCCAGCCCAGAGCCGCTTCTGAGCAGTTCTTC	CASSQPRAASEQFF
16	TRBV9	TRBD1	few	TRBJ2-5	TGTGCCAGCAGCGTAGGGGGACAGGGACTAAAAGAGACCCAGTACTTC	CASSVGGQGLKETQYF
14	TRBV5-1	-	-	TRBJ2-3	TGCGCCAGCAGCTCCCAGACCCCTCGGGATACGCAGTATTTT	CASSSQTPRDTQYF
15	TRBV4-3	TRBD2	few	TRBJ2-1	TGCGCCAGCAGCCGGAGCGGGAGGGCCGTAAATGAGCAGTTCTTC	CASSRSGRAVNEQFF
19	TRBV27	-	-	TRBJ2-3	TGTGCCAGCACCGACGGCGGCCTAGCGCTACTCAGCGGCACAGATACGCAGTATTTT	CASTDGGLALLSGTDTQYF
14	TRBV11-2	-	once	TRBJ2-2	TGTGCCAGCAGGACTAGTCCCGGGACCGGGGAGCTGTTTTTT	CASRTSPGTGELFF
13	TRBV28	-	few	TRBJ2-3	TGTGCCAGCCGAGCTCACACAGATGCTACGCAGTATTTT	CASRAHTDATQYF
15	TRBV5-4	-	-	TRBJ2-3	TGTGCCAGCAGCTTCTCGACCCTGGGCACAGATACGCAGTATTTT	CASSFSTLGTDTQYF
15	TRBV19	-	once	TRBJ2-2	TGTGCCAGTAGTATTCTTTCGGCGGACACCGGGGAGCTGTTTTTT	CASSILSADTGELFF
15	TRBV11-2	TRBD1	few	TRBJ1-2	TGTGCCAGCAGCTCTCGGACAGGGTGGGACTATGGCTACACCTTC	CASSSRTGWDYGYTF
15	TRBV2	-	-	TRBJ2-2	TGTGCCAGCAGTGTAGAGGGGACGAGAACCGGGGAGCTGTTTTTT	CASSVEGTRTGELFF
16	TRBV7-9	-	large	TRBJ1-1	TGTGCCAGCAGCCAACAGTTGGGACATATGAACACTGAAGCTTTCTTT	CASSQQLGHMNTEAFF
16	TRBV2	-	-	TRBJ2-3	TGTGCCAGCAGTCAGACTACCCCGAGGCACACAGATACGCAGTATTTT	CASSQTTPRHTDTQYF
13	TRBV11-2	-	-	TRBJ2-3	TGTGCCAGCAGGACTGCCTACACAGATACGCAGTATTTT	CASRTAYTDTQYF
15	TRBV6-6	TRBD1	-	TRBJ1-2	TGTGCCAGCAGTTACACACGAAGGACAGGGGATGGCTACACCTTC	CASSYTRRTGDGYTF
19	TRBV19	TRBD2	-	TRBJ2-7	TGTGCCACCTCACCTTTGGGGACTAGCGGGAGCTCCTGGTCCTACGAGCAGTACTTC	CATSPLGTSGSSWSYEQYF
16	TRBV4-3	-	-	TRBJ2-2	TGCGCCAGCAGTCCCTCCCCGGGGCGAGGGACCGGGGAGCTGTTTTTT	CASSPSPGRGTGELFF
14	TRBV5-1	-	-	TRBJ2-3	TGCGCCAGCAGCTTGGCCACGGTCGGAGATACGCAGTATTTT	CASSLATVGDTQYF
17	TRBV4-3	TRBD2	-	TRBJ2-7	TGCGCCAGCAGCCCGGAAGTCTCCCTAGCGGGTCGCTACGAGCAGTACTTC	CASSPEVSLAGRYEQYF
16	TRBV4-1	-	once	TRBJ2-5	TGCGCCAGCAGCCAAGGGGCCTACCCCTTCCAAGAGACCCAGTACTTC	CASSQGAYPFQETQYF
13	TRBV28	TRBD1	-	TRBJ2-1	TGTGCCAGCAGTCCCGGGACAGTGGATGAGCAGTTCTTC	CASSPGTVDEQFF
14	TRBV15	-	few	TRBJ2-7	TGTGCCACCAGCAGAGATGTTCAGGGTCAAGAGCAGTACTTC	CATSRDVQGQEQYF
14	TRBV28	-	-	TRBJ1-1	TGTGCCAGCAGTTTAATGGGAAGGGTCACTGAAGCTTTCTTT	CASSLMGRVTEAFF
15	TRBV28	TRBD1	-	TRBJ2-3	TGTGCCAGCAGTTCCGGGACAGGGGAGACAGATACGCAGTATTTT	CASSSGTGETDTQYF
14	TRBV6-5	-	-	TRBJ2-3	TGTGCCAGCAGACCAACTCGAACCACAGATACGCAGTATTTT	CASRPTRTTDTQYF
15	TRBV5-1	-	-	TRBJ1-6	TGCGCCAGCAAACGGGAGAGCTCCTATAATTCACCCCTCCACTTT	CASKRESSYNSPLHF
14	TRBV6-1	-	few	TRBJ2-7	TGTGCCAGCAGTGAAGCCGACAGCTCCTACGAGCAGTACTTC	CASSEADSSYEQYF
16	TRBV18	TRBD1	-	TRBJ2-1	TGTGCCAGCTCATCCGGACAGGAACCATCCTACAATGAGCAGTTCTTC	CASSSGQEPSYNEQFF
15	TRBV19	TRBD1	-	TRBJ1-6	TGTGCCAGTACCCTACGGGACAGCTATAATTCACCCCTCCACTTT	CASTLRDSYNSPLHF
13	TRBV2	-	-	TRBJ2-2	TGTGCCAGCAGTGTAGAAAAAGCCGGGGAGCTGTTTTTT	CASSVEKAGELFF
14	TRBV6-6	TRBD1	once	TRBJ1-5	TGTGCCAGCAGAAAAGGGACAGGGGCTTGGCCCCAGCATTTT	CASRKGTGAWPQHF
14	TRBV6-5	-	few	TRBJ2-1	TGTGCCGCCGGCGAGGAGTACTCCTACAATGAGCAGTTCTTC	CAAGEEYSYNEQFF
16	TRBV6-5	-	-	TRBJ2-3	TGTGCCAGCAGTTACTTGCCTGACTTGCGCACAGATACGCAGTATTTT	CASSYLPDLRTDTQYF
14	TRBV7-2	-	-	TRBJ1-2	TGTGCCAGCAGCCCAGGGTTGTCGAACTATGGCTACACCTTC	CASSPGLSNYGYTF
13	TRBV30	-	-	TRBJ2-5	TGTGCCTGGAGTATTCGCTTTCAAGAGACCCAGTACTTC	CAWSIRFQETQYF
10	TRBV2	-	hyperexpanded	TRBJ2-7	TGTGCCAGCAGTAGGGGCGAGCAGTACTTC	CASSRGEQYF
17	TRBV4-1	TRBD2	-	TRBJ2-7	TGCGCCAGCAGCCAAGGTGTAGTGGGACTAGCGACAAACGAGCAGTACTTC	CASSQGVVGLATNEQYF
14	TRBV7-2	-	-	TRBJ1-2	TGTGCCAGCAGCTTACGGGGGCGCCCCTATGGCTACACCTTC	CASSLRGRPYGYTF
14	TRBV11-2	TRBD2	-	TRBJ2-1	TGTGCCAGCAGCTTAGTAGCGGGAGTCGATGAGCAGTTCTTC	CASSLVAGVDEQFF
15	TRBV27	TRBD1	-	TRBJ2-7	TGTGCCAGCAGTTTATACGGGACAGGGGCCTACGAGCAGTACTTC	CASSLYGTGAYEQYF
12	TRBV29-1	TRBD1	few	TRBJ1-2	TGCAGCGTTGGGGACAGTCTCTATGGCTACACCTTC	CSVGDSLYGYTF
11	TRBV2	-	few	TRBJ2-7	TGTGCCAGCAGTGAACTTTTCGAGCAGTACTTC	CASSELFEQYF
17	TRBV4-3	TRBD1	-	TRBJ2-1	TGCGCCAGCAGCCAAGATCTAACAGGGGCAGGGTACAATGAGCAGTTCTTC	CASSQDLTGAGYNEQFF